The source of this T cell receptor beta chain is a study of OX40 agonist ivuxolimab in advanced cancers. Study-level background: Ivuxolimab doses were 0.01, 0.1, 0.3, 1.5, 3 or 10 mg/kg every 2 weeks. Under the entry rules, prior anti-PD-1, anti-PD-L1 or anti-CTLA-4 therapy was allowed, and roughly 43% had some.

Findings and caveats of the study: At 0.1 to 3.0 mg/kg, CD4+ and CD8+ blood T cells expanded clonally by week 6.

Collection of blood occurred at baseline, at cycle 4 day 1, and at cycle 7 day 1. The method was immunoSEQ multiplex PCR; TCRdb's version includes in-frame clones alone and lacks a portion of them. The repertoire holds tens of thousands of clones, with about 82% as singletons. Trimming cost V 3 bases and J 2 bases; bases outside gene matches: 6. This CDR3 is 16 amino acids long. Germline loops: CDR1 SGHTA, CDR2 FQGNSA. In regard to this clone: The antigen is undetermined.

The TCR sequence derives from an adult with an advanced solid tumor such as melanoma, head and neck, liver or kidney cancer. Sequenced material: CD4+ or CD8+ T cells sorted from blood, taken in a trial of the OX40 agonist ivuxolimab. V is TRBV7-2 and J is TRBJ2-1, with TRBD2 identical over 8 bases. CDR3 region: CASSLAPGLAYNEQFF. CDR3 nucleotide sequence: TGTGCCAGCAGCTTGGCCCCGGGACTAGCCTACAATGAGCAGTTCTTC.